This T cell receptor beta chain came from a study of blood T cell repertoires in COVID-19. Study summary: Samples representing acute and convalescent COVID-19 were sourced from the United States, Italy and Spain. The analysed material was cDNA or gDNA that came from T cells, B-cell-depleted T cells, or PBMCs.

CDR1 is SGHVS and CDR2 is FNYEAQ in the germline V gene. The CDR3 extends over 17 amino acids. V dropped 4 bases and J dropped 9 bases, with 25 bases sitting between them. TCRdb's table, derived via immunoSEQ multiplex PCR, lists solely in-frame clones and lacks some. The data contain 200,000 to 250,000 clones, approximately 80% of them singletons. Self-reported history from a screening survey and questionnaire set each donor's cohort. Two negative PCRs, clearance, or symptom resolution were required of recovered Cohort 3 donors. The specimen was PBMCs or T cells enriched from blood (not recorded which). The chain uses TRBV7-6 and TRBJ2-1, with a weak D call TRBD2 (6 bases). The sequence was collected from a man aged 60 to 75 who had recovered from COVID-19. The CDR3 DNA follows: TGTGCCAGCAGCTCAGGAGTGGGCAGGGTGGGACTTGGTGAGCAGTTCTTC. It specifies CASSSGVGRVGLGEQFF.